This T cell receptor beta chain was recovered during a study of identical twins. Findings of the study overall: While abundant cord blood beta clonotypes carried fewer insertions, memory repertoires showed no such pattern.

Note on this clonotype: Antigen specificity is unknown.

J lost 10 bases, V lost 4 bases, and 6 bases had no gene match. This CDR3 is built from 14 residues. The germline CDR1 and CDR2 sequences are SEHNR and FQNEAQ (reference sequence). Unique molecular identifiers were in the cDNA, with template-switch universal primer binding. TCRdb reanalysed the 5' RACE reads using MiXCR and keeps one entry per CDR3 protein. This sample has around 510,000 distinct CDR3 sequences; about 13% occur once, and the top ten carry more than 0.8%. The same specimen was also included in a second study, on yellow fever vaccine responses in identical twins.

V usage is TRBV7-9 and J usage is TRBJ1-6, with 8 nucleotides matching TRBD1. The material sequenced was CD4+ T cells sorted from blood. The clonotype comes from a young woman in good health. DNA of the CDR3: TGTGCCAGCAGCTCGGACAGGGACGGATCACCCCTCCACTTT. Translated: CASSSDRDGSPLHF.